This is a list of T cell receptor beta chains from one sample in a study of blood T cell repertoires in COVID-19. Using immunoSEQ multiplex PCR, the repertoire was profiled, and TCRdb retains in-frame clones only, with some absent. The sample gives 110,000 or so clones, roughly 87% of which show up once; about 7.7% is in the top ten. The material sequenced was peripheral blood. These receptor sequences come from a human donor in a cohort sampled during active COVID-19. The CDR3 runs from the conserved cysteine through the conserved F or W. The D gene is left open where the match is weak. The size field is filled for only some rows; it gives once, few, many or a size class.

cdr3_length j_call d_call v_call clone_size cdr3_nt cdr3_aa
17 TRBJ1-3 . TRBV28 . TGTGCCAGCAGGAAACCTCAAGGCGGGGCGGATGGAAACACCATATATTTT CASRKPQGGADGNTIYF
15 TRBJ2-1 . TRBV5-1 . TGCGCCAGCAGCCCCCCTCGGGGGAATAGCAATGAGCAGTTCTTC CASSPPRGNSNEQFF
14 TRBJ2-7 TRBD2 TRBV5-4 few TGTGCCAGCAGCCCCGGGACTAGCTATTACGAGCAGTACTTC CASSPGTSYYEQYF
15 TRBJ2-7 TRBD2 TRBV3-1/TRBV3-2 . TGTGCCAGCAGCGGCAGCGGGAGGGGTTCCTACGAGCAGTACTTC CASSGSGRGSYEQYF
14 TRBJ1-2 . TRBV29-1 . TGCAGCGTTGAAGTACCCCCCCGGAACTATGGCTACACCTTC CSVEVPPRNYGYTF
13 TRBJ1-6 . TRBV10-3 . TGTGCCATAGCAGATATGGAGGACTCGCCCCTCCACTTT CAIADMEDSPLHF
14 TRBJ1-2 TRBD1 TRBV7-2 . TGTGCCAGCAGCTTAGCCCGACAGGGTCATGGCTACACCTTC CASSLARQGHGYTF
11 TRBJ2-7 . TRBV28 . TGTGCCAGCACGAGGGAGTACGAGCAGTACTTC CASTREYEQYF
15 TRBJ2-5 TRBD1 TRBV10-1 . TGCGCCAGCAGTGAGAGGACAGGGGAGATAGAGACCCAGTACTTC CASSERTGEIETQYF
15 TRBJ2-5 TRBD1 TRBV18 . TGTGCCAGCTCACCACCCCAGGGGGACCAAGAGACCCAGTACTTC CASSPPQGDQETQYF
14 TRBJ2-1 TRBD1 TRBV30 once TGTGCCTGGAATATCGGACAGGGGGCGGACGAGCAGTTCTTC CAWNIGQGADEQFF